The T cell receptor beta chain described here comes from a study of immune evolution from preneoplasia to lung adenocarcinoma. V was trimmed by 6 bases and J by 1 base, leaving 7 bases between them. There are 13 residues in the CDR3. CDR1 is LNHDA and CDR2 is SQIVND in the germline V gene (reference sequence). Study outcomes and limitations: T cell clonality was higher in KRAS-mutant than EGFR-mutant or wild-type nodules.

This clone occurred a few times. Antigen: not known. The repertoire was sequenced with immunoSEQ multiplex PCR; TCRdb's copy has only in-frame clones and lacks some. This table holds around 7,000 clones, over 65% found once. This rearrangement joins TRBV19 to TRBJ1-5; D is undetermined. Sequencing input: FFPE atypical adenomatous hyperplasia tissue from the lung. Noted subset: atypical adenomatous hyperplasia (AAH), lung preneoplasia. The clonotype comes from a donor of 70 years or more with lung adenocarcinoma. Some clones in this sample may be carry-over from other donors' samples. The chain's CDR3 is CASRMASNQPQHF. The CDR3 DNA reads TGTGCCAGTAGAATGGCGAGCAATCAGCCCCAGCATTTT.